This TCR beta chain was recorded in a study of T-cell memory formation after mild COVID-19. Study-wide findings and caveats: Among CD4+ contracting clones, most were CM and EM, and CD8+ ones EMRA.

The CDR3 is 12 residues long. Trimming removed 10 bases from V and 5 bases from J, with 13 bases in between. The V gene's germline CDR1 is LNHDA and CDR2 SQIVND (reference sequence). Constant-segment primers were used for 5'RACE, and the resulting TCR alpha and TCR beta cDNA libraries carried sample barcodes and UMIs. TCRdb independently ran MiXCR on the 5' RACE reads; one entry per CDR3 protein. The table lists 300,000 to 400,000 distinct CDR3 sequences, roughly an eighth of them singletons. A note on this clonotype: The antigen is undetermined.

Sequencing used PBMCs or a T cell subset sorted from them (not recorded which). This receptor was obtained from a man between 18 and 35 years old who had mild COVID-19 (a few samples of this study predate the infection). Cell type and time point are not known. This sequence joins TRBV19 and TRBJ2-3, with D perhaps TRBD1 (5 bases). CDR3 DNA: TGTGCCACCCGACAGTCAGGAGATACGCAGTATTTT. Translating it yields CATRQSGDTQYF.